This TCR beta chain was captured in a study of blood T cell repertoires in COVID-19 (dated by TCRdb to the early 2020s). Background on the whole study: Collaborator samples came from the United States, Italy and Spain and covered acute and convalescent phases of COVID-19. The repertoires were released in a freely available public database intended as a resource for research on the immune response to SARS-CoV-2. Sample metadata almost always included a de-identified subject ID, COVID-19 status, age in years and sex. Subjects who had been exposed to COVID-19, were actively infected with it, or had recovered from it provided the deeply sampled blood TCRbeta repertoires that made up the dataset. The material from the prospective study consisted of cDNA or gDNA derived from T cells, B-cell-depleted T cells, or PBMCs. Where HLA class I and class II types were available, the types were taken from metadata supplied by the sample provider, not from assay-based typing. Samples came from the ongoing ImmuneRACE study (first 160 participants) plus 1,254 subjects from 6 global collaborators.

Concerning this clone itself: There is no known antigen for this receptor. Base qualities were left out, and no much larger clone turns up one base away.

The collaborating institutions used their own protocols to collect whole blood in K2EDTA tubes. For TCRbeta analysis, collaborators shipped samples in one of three forms: frozen whole blood, isolated PBMCs, or DNA extracted from either of those sample types. General study outcomes and caveats: The quantity of clinical and demographic metadata differed by source and by participant and was supplied without curation.

Per the germline V gene, LGHNA is the CDR1 and YNFKEQ is the CDR2. Spanning cysteine to phenylalanine, the CDR3 consists of 16 amino acids. Only the CDR3 region is kept as DNA, spanning 48 bases read in frame from base 1. V was cut back by 0 bases and J by 2 bases, leaving a gap of 11 bases between them. TCRbeta CDR3 regions were amplified from genomic DNA using the immunoSEQ Assay, a bias-controlled multiplex PCR. The authors' analysis ran thus. Within the assay, amplification of reference gene primers was used to estimate how many nucleated cells each sample contained. To quantify the absolute abundance of each unique TCRbeta CDR3 rearrangement, sequence reads were collapsed and filtered. For each sample, productive Simpson clonality was calculated as the square root of Simpson's diversity index over productive rearrangements. The table was pulled from immuneACCESS by TCRdb, which kept in-frame rearrangements only. Such tables lose some clones; where checked, under half of the loss comes from unresolved V genes, and the rest has no known cause. D and trimming come from the DNA, and the V and J calls and clone size come from that table. The sample table shows approximately 97,000 clones, and about nine tenths are seen once. The ten largest clones add up to 3.5% to 4.5% of the sample.

The chain is assembled from TRBV4-2 and TRBJ1-5; the D gene cannot be named for sure. The receptor was derived from a man in his late teens or twenties with acute or convalescent COVID-19. The sequenced sample was peripheral blood. The base sequence is TGTGCCAGCAGCCAAGAGGGTAGCGGAGGCAATCAGCCCCAGCATTTT. Its protein reads: CASSQEGSGGNQPQHF.